This T cell receptor (beta chain) was recovered during a study of T cells expressing NK-cell markers. Whole-study results and caveats: In a group of about 6 donors, dominant NKG2C+ clonotypes represented roughly 1.0-7.0% of CD8+ T cells.

The CDR3 is 12 amino acids. Germline CDR1 reads SNHLY; CDR2 reads FYNNEI. Worth noting for this clonotype: Its antigen is currently unknown.

Using the 5' RACE reads, TCRdb records one entry per CDR3 protein without DNA. The repertoire table contains 300,000 or so distinct CDR3 sequences. The chain has TRBV2 and TRBJ2-7; the TRBD2 assignment by TCRdb is unverifiable without DNA. This TCR came from a woman aged 18 to 75 in good health. Sequencing was done on a sample of blood T cells: a sorted CD56 or NKG2C T cell subset, CD4+ or CD8+ T cells, or bulk PBMC T cells (not recorded which). CDR3 in amino acids: CASGIADYEQYF.